A single sample is the source of the 25 T cell receptor beta chains below, sequenced in a study of Graves' ophthalmopathy and Graves' hyperthyroidism. Amplified material comprised TCR beta CDR3 regions derived from RNA transcripts. Following a first-round RT-PCR that used HTBI primers, a second-round multiplex PCR was carried out. TCRdb re-called the multiplex PCR reads with MiXCR, one entry per CDR3 protein. The sample records fewer than 650,000 distinct CDR3 sequences, 22% being singletons. The sample comprised peripheral blood. The receptor set was obtained from a woman in her late teens or twenties with stable Graves' hyperthyroidism. Some clones in this sample may be carry-over from other donors' samples.

Ten or more counts support this clonotype. The V call is TRBV29-1, the J call TRBJ2-5; 9 positions agree with TRBD2. The CDR3 runs to 14 residues. V lost 7 bases to trimming and J lost 5 bases; unmatched junction nucleotides: 11. Germline CDR1 reads SQVTM; CDR2 reads ANQGSEA. The chain's CDR3 is CSGGKAGGAETQYF. In DNA form, the CDR3 reads TGCAGCGGGGGAAAAGCGGGAGGTGCGGAGACCCAGTACTTC.

Sample share makes this clonotype medium-sized. This sequence joins TRBV6-2 or TRBV6-3 and TRBJ1-1; D ambiguous. Germline V gene sequence: CDR1 MNHEY, CDR2 SVGEGT. The CDR3 extends over 15 amino acids. V lost 4 bases to trimming and J lost 4 bases, with 16 bases between them. CDR3 in DNA: TGTGCCAGCAGTTCGGCTGAGGGTCTCAGCACTGAAGCTTTCTTT. Translating it yields CASSSAEGLSTEAFF.

This clonotype was counted only a few times. This chain uses TRBV27 with TRBJ1-1; 8 bases match TRBD1. V shed 7 bases and J 3 bases; nucleotides not matched to a gene: 13. The germline gives CDR1 MNHEY, CDR2 SMNVEV (reference sequence). CDR3 length: 16 residues. The CDR3 here is CASNGGRGLVDTEAFF. The CDR3, as DNA: TGTGCCAGCAACGGGGGCAGGGGGCTTGTGGACACTGAAGCTTTCTTT.

The chain recombines TRBV12-3 or TRBV12-4 with TRBJ2-7; D tentatively fits TRBD1 or TRBD2 (5 bases each). Trimming shortened V by 5 bases and J by 3 bases, and 17 bases separated the two germline ends. This CDR3 is 15 amino acids long. The CDR3 DNA reads TGTGCCAGCAGTGATCATGGGGACCCCAACTACGAGCAGTACTTC. It encodes CASSDHGDPNYEQYF.

V usage is TRBV6-2 or TRBV6-3 and J usage is TRBJ2-6, with 9 bases matching TRBD1. V lost 7 bases and J lost 0; bases outside the gene matches: 13. Germline V gene lookup returns CDR1 MNHEY and CDR2 SVGEGT. This CDR3 is built from 19 residues. CDR3 in DNA: TGTGCCAGCACGGACCAAACGGGACAGGGCCACTCTGGGGCCAACGTCCTGACTTTC. Protein: CASTDQTGQGHSGANVLTF.

The genes are TRBV12-3 or TRBV12-4 and TRBJ2-5, with D perhaps matching TRBD1 or TRBD2 (5 bases each). With 5 bases removed from V and 3 bases from J, the gap between germline ends came to 13 bases. The CDR3 runs to 14 residues. In nucleotides, the CDR3 is TGTGCCAGCAGTCAACCGGGACCAGAAGAGACCCAGTACTTC. Translating it yields CASSQPGPEETQYF.

This clonotype was seen at least ten times. The rearrangement joins TRBV27 to TRBJ2-7, with 8 bases matching TRBD1. This CDR3 has 15 amino acids. CDR1 is MNHEY, CDR2 SMNVEV, per germline (reference sequence). V shed 5 bases and J 5 bases; nucleotides not matched to a gene: 11. The CDR3 nucleotides read TGTGCCAGCAGTATCGGACAGGGAGAATACGACGAGCAGTACTTC. This translates into CASSIGQGEYDEQYF.

This clonotype has at least ten counts. This CDR3 is CASSYSSPKNIQYF. The CDR3 nucleotides are TGTGCCAGCAGTTACTCCTCACCCAAAAACATTCAGTACTTC. The chain has TRBV6-2 or TRBV6-3 and TRBJ2-4; D remains unclear. Germline CDR1 is MNHEY and CDR2 is SVGEGT. CDR3 length equals 14 residues. V lost 0 bases, J lost 2 bases, and 5 bases lay in between.

This clonotype was seen more than once but under ten times. This chain links TRBV6-1 with TRBJ1-6; D is undetermined. V lost 6 bases and J lost 0, with 12 bases in between. The CDR3 is made up of 16 amino acids. Germline V gene data show CDR1 as MNHNS and CDR2 as SASEGT. CDR3 sequence reads: CASRPLLSSYNSPLHF. For the CDR3, the DNA is TGTGCCAGCAGACCCCTTTTGAGCTCCTATAATTCACCCCTCCACTTT.

This clonotype came up many times. Its ends do not fully match the called genes, so a read error is possible. The chain employs TRBV12-3 or TRBV12-4 and TRBJ1-1; D gene ambiguous. This CDR3 has 13 residues. The DNA of the CDR3 is TGTGCCAGCAGTTTAGAGGGAGGGAGTGAAACTTTCTTT. It translates to CASSLEGGSETFF.

This clonotype was seen ten or more times. The chain links TRBV28 to TRBJ1-1; 8 positions agree with TRBD1. CDR3 length: 15 residues. Germline loops: CDR1 MDHEN, CDR2 SYDVKM. J lost 11 bases, V lost 2 bases, and 13 bases had no gene match. CDR3 coding DNA: TGTGCCAGCAGTTTACTGGGCGGACGGACAGGGTGGGCTTTCTTT. Encoded protein: CASSLLGGRTGWAFF.

Ten or more counts support this clonotype. The chain uses TRBV7-8 and TRBJ1-2; D is undetermined. CDR1 SGHVS and CDR2 FQNEAQ come from the germline V gene. The CDR3 sequence is 17 residues long. With 0 bases removed from V and 4 bases from J, the gap between germline ends came to 18 bases. The CDR3 sequence: CASSLAQLGQARYGYTF. Here the CDR3 DNA reads TGTGCCAGCAGCTTAGCCCAACTCGGGCAGGCCCGCTATGGCTACACCTTC. Looking up the rest from reference TRBV7-8 and TRBJ1-2 gives the full variable domain: GAGVSQSPRYKVAKRGQDVALRCDPISGHVSLFWYQQALGQGPEFLTYFQNEAQLDKSGLPSDRFFAERPEGSVSTLKIQRTQQEDSAVYLCASSLAQLGQARYGYTFGSGTRLTVV.

V is TRBV6-1 and J is TRBJ2-7; D remains unclear. The length of the CDR3 is 15 residues. Germline-derived CDR1 and CDR2 are MNHNS and SASEGT. Trimming took off 5 bases at V and 3 bases at J, with 17 bases between the two ends. The CDR3 bases are TGTGCCAGCAGTCGTGGGCCCCCGAGGAACTACGAGCAGTACTTC. Residues: CASSRGPPRNYEQYF.

V is TRBV24-1 and J is TRBJ1-1; D gene ambiguous. The CDR3 is 12 amino acids. Germline CDR1 and CDR2: KGHDR and SFDVKD. The V end was cut by 3 bases, the J end by 7 bases, with 8 bases between. CDR3 sequence (DNA): TGTGCCACCAGTGATACAGATAGTGAAGCTTTCTTT. It encodes CATSDTDSEAFF.

There are many counts of this clonotype. The J gene is TRBJ2-5, the V gene TRBV25-1; TRBD1 aligns across 7 bases. This CDR3 spans 14 amino acids. CDR1 MGHDK and CDR2 SYGVNS come from the germline V gene. V shed 4 bases and J 7 bases; nucleotides not matched to a gene: 9. The CDR3 bases are TGTGCCAGCAGTGGAATTTTGACAGGGACGACCCAGTACTTC. Amino acids: CASSGILTGTTQYF.

This clonotype was recorded many times. Its ends do not fully match the called genes, so a read error is possible. This rearrangement joins TRBV20-1 to TRBJ1-1, with D possibly matching TRBD1 (6 bases). This CDR3 has 16 amino acids. Germline V gene data show CDR1 as DFQATT and CDR2 as SNEGSKA (reference sequence). In nucleotides, the CDR3 is TGCAGTGCCGGCCTTGGGGGCGTATCGGTGAACACTGAATCTTTCTTT. It is translated as CSAGLGGVSVNTESFF.

This clonotype was counted many times. The chain joins TRBV6-2 or TRBV6-3 to TRBJ2-7, with D maybe TRBD1 (6 bases). The V gene's germline CDR1 is MNHEY and CDR2 SVGEGT. The CDR3 loop spans 18 amino acids. V dropped 0 bases and J dropped 3 bases, with 21 bases sitting between them. CDR3: CASSYSPPTGLALYEQYF. The CDR3 DNA reads as TGTGCCAGCAGTTACTCCCCGCCGACAGGACTGGCCCTCTACGAGCAGTACTTC.

This clonotype was found many times. CDR3 amino acids: CSVGGQGAEYGYTF. CDR3 DNA sequence: TGCAGCGTTGGGGGACAGGGGGCAGAATATGGCTACACCTTC. V usage is TRBV29-1 and J usage is TRBJ1-2, with TRBD1 matching 12 bases. The V gene's germline CDR1 is SQVTM and CDR2 ANQGSEA. CDR3 length: 14 residues. V lost 4 bases, J lost 5 bases, and 5 bases stayed unmatched.

This clonotype came up a few times. At one end the junction does not follow the germline gene, possibly because of a read error. The chain has TRBV7-9 and TRBJ1-1; D call uncertain. Germline loops: CDR1 SEHNR, CDR2 FQNEAQ (reference sequence). This CDR3 is built from 15 residues. The CDR3 is CASSLAARLNTEAFF. CDR3 bases: TGTGCCAGCAGCTTAGCGGCCAGGCTGAATACTGAAGCTTTCTTT.

This clonotype has at least ten counts. The chain joins TRBV19 to TRBJ2-7; 9 bases agree with TRBD1. Per germline, CDR1 LNHDA and CDR2 SQIVND (reference sequence). The V segment lost 1 base and the J segment 2 bases; nucleotides outside the gene matches: 3. This CDR3 has 15 residues. The CDR3 nucleotides read TGTGCCAGTAGTATAGGCGGACAGGGGACCTACGAGCAGTACTTC. It encodes CASSIGGQGTYEQYF.

V usage is TRBV3-1 and J usage is TRBJ2-7, with D possibly matching TRBD2 (6 bases). CDR3 length equals 13 residues. CDR1 and CDR2 from the germline V gene are LGHDT and YNNKEL (reference sequence). The V end lost 3 bases, the J end lost 2 bases, and 8 bases lay between the germline ends. In DNA form, the CDR3 reads TGTGCCAGCAGCCATGGAGGGGCCTACGAGCAGTACTTC. It encodes CASSHGGAYEQYF.

This clonotype has at least ten counts. For the CDR3, the DNA is TGTGCCAGCAGGTGGGATCTAGGAGGCTACACCTTC. Its translation is CASRWDLGGYTF. The chain recombines TRBV2 with TRBJ1-2, with unresolved D. Per the germline V gene, CDR1 is SNHLY and CDR2 is FYNNEI. This CDR3 comprises 12 residues. V was clipped by 6 bases and J by 8 bases, with 13 bases between them.

This clonotype was seen ten or more times. The chain has TRBV12-3 or TRBV12-4 and TRBJ1-5; no firm D call. This CDR3 comprises 14 residues. V lost 6 bases, J lost 2 bases, and 11 bases lay in between. The CDR3 region is CASSMPGGNQPQHF. Written as DNA, the CDR3 is TGTGCCAGCAGCATGCCGGGAGGCAATCAGCCCCAGCATTTT.

There are many counts of this clonotype. The chain recombines TRBV10-1 with TRBJ1-1; D is undetermined. CDR3 length: 13 residues. Trimming pared 0 bases from V and 10 bases from J, leaving 12 bases between. Germline assignment: CDR1 WNHNN and CDR2 SYGVQD (reference sequence). The CDR3 DNA reads as TGCGCCAGCAGTGAGTCGACAAGGACGAGAGCTTTCTTT. Its translation: CASSESTRTRAFF.

CDR3 protein: CASRVGYNSPLHF. The DNA for the CDR3 is TGTGCCAGCCGGGTCGGGTATAATTCACCCCTCCACTTT. The genes are TRBV12-3 or TRBV12-4 and TRBJ1-6; D gene uncertain. The CDR3 covers 13 residues. Trimming stripped 8 bases from V and 4 bases from J, with 9 bases between.